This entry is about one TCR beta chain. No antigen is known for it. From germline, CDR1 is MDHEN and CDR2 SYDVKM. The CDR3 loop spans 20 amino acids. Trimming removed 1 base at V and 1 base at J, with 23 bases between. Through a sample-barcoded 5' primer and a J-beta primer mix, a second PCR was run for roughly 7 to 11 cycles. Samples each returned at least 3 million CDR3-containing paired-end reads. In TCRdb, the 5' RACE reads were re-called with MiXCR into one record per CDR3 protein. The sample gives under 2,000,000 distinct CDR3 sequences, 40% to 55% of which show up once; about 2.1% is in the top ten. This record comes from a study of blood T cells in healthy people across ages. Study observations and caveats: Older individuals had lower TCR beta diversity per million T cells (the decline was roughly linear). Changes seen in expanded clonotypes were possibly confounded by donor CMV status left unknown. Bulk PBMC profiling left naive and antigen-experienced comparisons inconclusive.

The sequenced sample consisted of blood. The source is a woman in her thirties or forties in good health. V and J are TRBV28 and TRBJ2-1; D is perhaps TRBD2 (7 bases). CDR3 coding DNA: TGTGCCAGCAGTTTATTCGTCGGGCGCGGGGGACAAAAATCCTACAATGAGCAGTTCTTC. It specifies CASSLFVGRGGQKSYNEQFF. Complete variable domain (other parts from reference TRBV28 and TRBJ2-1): DVKVTQSSRYLVKRTGEKVFLECVQDMDHENMFWYRQDPGLGLRLIYFSYDVKMKEKGDIPEGYSVSREKKERFSLILESASTNQTSMYLCASSLFVGRGGQKSYNEQFFGPGTRLTVL.